This T cell receptor beta chain derives from a study of monozygotic twins with inflammatory bowel disease (dated by TCRdb to between 2017 and 2020). For the study in its entirety: The complete study included about 28 monozygotic twin pairs: 19 IBD-discordant Danish pairs and nine German pairs, of which four were IBD-concordant and five were IBD-discordant. Disease-associated traits were sought mainly through comparisons between IBD patients and their genetically identical healthy co-twins within discordant pairs. Each individual had, on average, about 151 000 unique TCRalpha sequences and 181 000 unique TCRbeta sequences available for analysis.

From each donor, a roughly 2.5 ml peripheral blood sample was collected into PAXgene tubes and stored at -80 degrees C. Without any T cell sorting, total RNA was extracted from whole blood using the PAXgene blood miRNA kit on an automated QIAcube. Peripheral blood from monozygotic twin pairs who were concordant or discordant for inflammatory bowel disease underwent deep TCRalpha and TCRbeta repertoire profiling using unique molecular barcoding. Smoking habits were recorded for all twin pairs, and each individual was classified as a current, former or never smoker. As concerns this clonotype: What this receptor recognizes is not known.

Receptors were amplified or captured by 5' RACE. Each TCR library was prepared from 3,000 to 4,000 ng of total RNA. For each sample, cDNA synthesis was carried out in eight separate reactions using SMARTScribe reverse transcriptase. Unique molecular identifiers containing a 6-nucleotide sample barcode were introduced through template switching during cDNA synthesis. TCRalpha and TCRbeta cDNA was amplified by two nested PCRs of 16 and 9 cycles, with bead purification after each PCR. Before amplification, the cDNA was treated with uracil DNA-glycosylase and purified using the QIAquick PCR purification kit. The second PCR added Illumina TruSeq-compatible adapters along with sample-specific barcodes. TapeStation and Qubit were used to check library quality and concentration, and 5 ng of each library went into the pool. Sequencing of the pooled libraries was done on an Illumina HiSeq2500 single-index Rapid Run using custom sequencing primers and 2 x 100 bp reads. The authors processed their data as follows. MiGEC version 1.2.6 was used for UMI-based consensus assembly to correct PCR and sequencing errors. V(D)J alignment, clonotype assembly and CDR3 extraction were performed with MiXCR version 2.1.1. Normalisation of gene usage, clonotype sharing and MAIT/NKT TCR abundance was achieved by analysing the top 1000, 10 000 and 20 000 clonotypes per sample. Diversity was computed as the inverse Simpson index with the vegan R package after downsampling to 27 000 UMIs. Statistical testing used paired Mann-Whitney U tests on the discordant twin pairs and applied Benjamini-Hochberg correction for multiple testing. TCRdb reprocessed the reads; each CDR3 protein sequence makes one entry, and DNA is unavailable. TCRdb, not the authors, supplied the V and J calls. The sample's clone listing holds some 170,000 distinct CDR3 sequences. 2.4% of the sample rests with the top ten.

Counted from cysteine to phenylalanine, this CDR3 has 15 amino acids. The DNA is not on file. Sequences DFQATT (CDR1) and SNEGSKA (CDR2) are obtained from the germline V gene (reference sequence). Broad study findings and their caveats: Compared with healthy twins, IBD patients shared fewer clonotypes with other individuals, and the difference was most pronounced in patients with signs of disease activity. The results gave no support for a single strong signal or clonotype linked to IBD. Repertoire similarity did not differ between concordant and discordant twins, possibly due to limited statistical power. The analysis was unable to tell apart different T cell subtypes. Measured by the inverse Simpson index, TCRbeta repertoire diversity was lower in IBD patients than in their healthy co-twins. Background noise and inter-individual variability may have been introduced into the repertoires by the differing immunosuppressive treatments among patients.

What was sequenced was blood. Rearrangement joined TRBV20-1 to TRBJ2-3; TCRdb's D gene call, TRBD2, goes unchecked for lack of DNA. The sequence was collected from a human donor with ulcerative colitis or Crohn's disease, or a healthy co-twin of an affected twin (not recorded which). For the CDR3, the sequence is CSADLLGPSTDTQYF.